The rows below give T cell receptor beta chains drawn from one sample of a study of CD8+CD57+ T cells in acquired aplastic anemia. TCRdb redid the calling of the reads with MiXCR, one entry per CDR3 protein. The sample has approximately 380,000 distinct CDR3 sequences, 60% to 80% seen once. The sample taken for sequencing was sorted CD4+, CD8+, or CD8+CD57+ T cells (not recorded which) from PBMCs. These receptors all come from a human donor in good health, serving as a control. Both conserved end residues are part of each CDR3. The D gene is left open where the match is weak. Clone size is stated in some rows and not others, as once, few, many or a class when expanded.

d_call,j_call,v_call,clone_size,cdr3_aa,cdr3_nt
.,TRBJ2-1,TRBV5-4,many,CASSLEHELHNEQFF,TGTGCCAGCAGCTTGGAACATGAATTGCACAATGAGCAGTTCTTC
TRBD2,TRBJ2-3,TRBV20-1,many,CSARNRRGVDTDTQYF,TGCAGTGCTAGGAATCGGCGGGGGGTCGACACAGATACGCAGTATTTT
.,TRBJ1-1,TRBV20-1,.,CSLRRGWETEAFF,TGCAGCCTTCGTAGGGGTTGGGAAACTGAAGCTTTCTTT
.,TRBJ2-2,TRBV9,.,CASTGDSLPPGELFF,TGTGCCAGTACCGGGGATTCGTTGCCCCCCGGGGAGCTGTTTTTT
TRBD2,TRBJ2-1,TRBV20-1,.,CSAQDPSGTINEQFF,TGCAGTGCCCAGGATCCTAGCGGGACGATCAATGAGCAGTTCTTC
TRBD1,TRBJ2-7,TRBV5-1,.,CASSSFLDRTKYF,TGTGCCAGCAGCTCCTTCCTGGACAGGACAAAGTACTTC
.,TRBJ1-1,TRBV7-8,once,CASRPLGAGNTEAFF,TGTGCCAGCAGACCTCTTGGGGCGGGGAACACTGAAGCTTTCTTT
.,TRBJ2-1,TRBV7-3,.,CASSATPGNEQFF,TGTGCCAGCAGCGCCACCCCAGGGAATGAGCAGTTCTTC
TRBD1,TRBJ2-5,TRBV6-2/TRBV6-3,.,CASSTWTGGKLETQYF,TGTGCCAGCAGTACCTGGACAGGGGGCAAGTTGGAGACCCAGTACTTC
TRBD1,TRBJ2-7,TRBV25-1,few,CACSARQGPYEQYF,TGTGCCTGCAGTGCTCGACAGGGCCCCTACGAGCAGTACTTC
.,TRBJ2-1,TRBV2,many,CASAARWTTGNEQFF,TGTGCCAGCGCCGCCCGATGGACAACCGGGAATGAGCAGTTCTTC
.,TRBJ1-6,TRBV4-1,.,CASSQETGLGYNSPLHF,TGCGCCAGCAGCCAAGAGACAGGACTCGGGTATAATTCACCCCTCCACTTT
.,TRBJ2-3,TRBV9,.,CASSPGSGFTDTQYF,TGTGCCAGCAGCCCAGGTAGCGGATTCACAGATACGCAGTATTTT
TRBD1,TRBJ1-1,TRBV7-3,.,CASSQLTGPMSAEAFF,TGTGCCAGCAGCCAATTGACAGGGCCTATGAGCGCTGAAGCTTTCTTT
TRBD1,TRBJ2-5,TRBV7-7,.,CASSAATGGETQYQYF,TGTGCCAGCAGCGCCGCGACAGGGGGCGAAACACAGTACCAGTACTTC
.,TRBJ2-7,TRBV7-2,.,CASSFTDSYNQPQQYF,TGTGCCAGCAGCTTCACGGACAGCTATAATCAGCCCCAGCAGTACTTC
.,TRBJ1-5,TRBV6-1,many,CASSVGRSNQPQHF,TGTGCCAGCAGTGTCGGGCGGAGCAATCAGCCCCAGCATTTT
.,TRBJ2-3,TRBV10-2,.,CASIPQSDTDKQYF,TGCGCCAGCATTCCCCAAAGTGACACAGATAAGCAGTATTTT
.,TRBJ1-6,TRBV5-8,.,CASSLPMIRGLHF,TGCGCCAGCAGCTTACCCATGATTCGAGGCCTCCACTTT
.,TRBJ1-2,TRBV20-1,.,CSVRNPQLDYYGYTF,TGCAGTGTCAGAAACCCACAGTTGGATTACTATGGCTACACCTTC
.,TRBJ1-6,TRBV9,.,CASSVASSPGYDSPLHF,TGTGCCAGCAGCGTAGCCAGCAGTCCCGGGTACGATTCACCCCTCCACTTT
.,TRBJ2-3,TRBV15,.,CATGGHPSTDRQDF,TGTGCCACCGGAGGACATCCCAGCACAGATAGGCAGGATTTT
.,TRBJ2-7,TRBV7-2,many,CASSLSQGYEQYF,TGTGCCAGCAGCTTAAGCCAGGGGTACGAGCAGTACTTC
.,TRBJ2-3,TRBV6-5,.,CATRPPPTTDTQYF,TGTGCTACCAGACCACCACCTACCACAGATACGCAGTATTTT
.,TRBJ1-4,TRBV30,many,CACRGAGEKLFF,TGTGCCTGTAGAGGGGCTGGCGAAAAACTGTTTTTT
.,TRBJ1-3,TRBV2,.,CASTGVSGNTIYF,TGTGCCAGCACAGGGGTCTCGGGAAACACCATATATTTT
TRBD1,TRBJ1-2,TRBV5-1,many,CASSPIGTAANYGYTF,TGCGCCAGCAGCCCCATCGGGACAGCAGCTAACTATGGCTACACCTTC
.,TRBJ2-7,TRBV4-3,many,CASSRELDGNYEQYF,TGCGCCAGCAGCCGAGAATTGGATGGGAACTACGAGCAGTACTTC
.,TRBJ2-1,TRBV10-3,.,CAISERSILFEQFF,TGTGCCATCAGTGAGAGGTCCATTTTATTCGAGCAGTTCTTC
.,TRBJ2-7,TRBV20-1,once,CSAHHAGTSYEQYF,TGCAGTGCCCACCATGCGGGAACCTCCTACGAGCAGTACTTC
.,TRBJ2-3,TRBV5-1,many,CASSLRASTDTQYF,TGCGCCAGCAGCTTGAGGGCTAGCACAGATACGCAGTATTTT
TRBD1,TRBJ1-5,TRBV19,.,CASGIPGTGVSNQPQHF,TGTGCCAGTGGTATCCCAGGGACAGGGGTTAGCAATCAGCCCCAGCATTTT
.,TRBJ2-5,TRBV2,.,CASSTYRDQPQYF,TGTGCCAGCAGTACTTACAGGGATCAGCCCCAGTACTTC
.,TRBJ2-7,TRBV5-5,.,CASSLVSGYGFVGYEQYF,TGTGCCAGCAGCTTGGTCTCCGGGTACGGTTTCGTCGGCTACGAGCAGTACTTC
.,TRBJ1-5,TRBV6-4,few,CASSSPPSTGYSNQPQHF,TGTGCCAGCAGTTCTCCCCCCTCTACAGGCTATAGCAATCAGCCCCAGCATTTT
.,TRBJ1-5,TRBV2,.,CASSDILGARQPQHF,TGTGCCAGCAGTGATATATTGGGGGCCCGGCAGCCCCAGCATTTT
.,TRBJ2-1,TRBV9,.,CASSLDWADTMNEQFF,TGCGCCAGCAGCCTGGACTGGGCCGATACAATGAACGAGCAGTTCTTC
.,TRBJ2-7,TRBV20-1,.,CSAREPGAYEQYF,TGCAGTGCTAGAGAGCCAGGGGCCTACGAGCAGTACTTC
TRBD2,TRBJ2-7,TRBV7-2,.,CASSLKASGDYEQYF,TGTGCCAGCAGCTTAAAGGCTAGCGGGGACTACGAGCAGTACTTC
.,TRBJ2-5,TRBV25-1,.,CASSQWPADIQETQYF,TGTGCCAGCAGCCAATGGCCAGCGGATATCCAAGAGACCCAGTACTTC
.,TRBJ2-4,TRBV12-3/TRBV12-4,.,CASSTRRQSWGTKNIQYF,TGTGCCAGCAGCACAAGGCGTCAAAGCTGGGGCACCAAGAACATTCAGTACTTC
.,TRBJ1-2,TRBV7-9,once,CASSPRGLAADEGYTF,TGTGCCAGCAGCCCAAGGGGCCTAGCTGCCGATGAGGGCTACACCTTC
.,TRBJ2-7,TRBV9,.,CASSEKGRGEQYF,TGTGCCAGCAGTGAAAAGGGTAGGGGCGAGCAGTACTTC
TRBD2,TRBJ2-7,TRBV7-2,.,CASSVGGGRTDTQYF,TGTGCCAGCAGCGTGGGCGGGGGGCGCACAGATACGCAGTACTTC
.,TRBJ1-2,TRBV13,many,CASSLLGQGDLRGYGYTF,TGTGCCAGCAGCTTATTAGGGCAGGGTGATCTAAGGGGCTATGGCTACACCTTC
.,TRBJ2-5,TRBV9,.,CASSGDVAADTQYF,TGTGCCAGCAGCGGAGATGTAGCGGCAGATACGCAGTACTTC
TRBD2,TRBJ2-3,TRBV6-6,many,CASRIQRGGVDTQYF,TGTGCCAGCAGGATTCAGCGGGGAGGCGTAGATACGCAGTATTTT
TRBD1,TRBJ2-7,TRBV29-1,few,CSVNRGNSYEQYF,TGCAGCGTTAACAGGGGAAACTCCTACGAGCAGTACTTC
.,TRBJ2-7,TRBV5-8,.,CASSLHRLGVYEQYF,TGTGCCAGCAGCTTGCATAGGCTCGGTGTATACGAGCAGTACTTC
.,TRBJ1-1,TRBV24-1,.,CATNRLGGDTEAFF,TGTGCCACCAACCGTTTGGGTGGGGACACTGAAGCTTTCTTT
TRBD1,TRBJ1-6,TRBV7-2,many,CASSFRTGGPSSSPLHF,TGTGCCAGCAGCTTTCGGACAGGGGGCCCATCCAGCTCACCCCTCCACTTT